The 12 T cell receptor beta chains presented below share a single source sample, sequenced in a study of cytotoxic CD8 clonotypes in ibrutinib-treated CLL (dated by TCRdb to the early 2020s). The library came from the immunoSEQ multiplex PCR assay. In TCRdb, the immuneACCESS table is reduced to in-frame sequences with V and J assigned. These tables do not hold every clone; where another copy was compared, an unresolved V gene accounts for under half, and the others remain unexplained. For this sample there are approximately 300,000 clones; more than 65% appear just once. More than 6% of the sample comes from the top ten. Sample: PBMCs, taken before ibrutinib treatment. These receptors were collected from a human donor with chronic lymphocytic leukemia.

A single count supports this clone. V gene TRBV5-4 combines with J gene TRBJ2-7; 14 bases agree with TRBD2. V lost 4 bases to trimming and J lost 5 bases; unmatched junction nucleotides: 8. The CDR3 is made up of 16 amino acids. In germline, CDR1 is SGHNT, CDR2 YYREEE (reference sequence). Here the CDR3 DNA reads TGTGCCAGCAGCGGCGGGGGACTAGCGGGAGTTGACGAGCAGTACTTC. This translates into CASSGGGLAGVDEQYF. The full variable domain, completed using reference TRBV5-4 and TRBJ2-7, is ETGVTQSPTHLIKTRGQQVTLRCSSQSGHNTVSWYQQALGQGPQFIFQYYREEENGRGNFPPRFSGLQFPNYSSELNVNALELDDSALYLCASSGGGLAGVDEQYFGPGTRLTVT.

The CDR3 DNA reads as TGTGCCAGCAACCAGGACAGTCTTTCACCCCTCCACTTT. This sequence encodes CASNQDSLSPLHF. This chain connects TRBV25-1 to TRBJ1-6; tentative D call: TRBD1 (6 bases). This CDR3 is built from 13 residues. V was shortened by 7 bases and J by 9 bases, with 13 bases between the two germline ends. Per the germline V gene, CDR1 is MGHDK and CDR2 is SYGVNS.

With respect to this clone: The identical CDR3 is also encoded by other nucleotide sequences in the sample. The V call is TRBV5-1, the J call TRBJ1-5, with a weak D call TRBD1 (5 bases). Germline V gene sequence: CDR1 SGHRS, CDR2 YFSETQ. The CDR3 consists of 15 residues. The V gene lost 0 bases and the J gene lost 2 bases, with 9 bases spanning the gap. CDR3 coding DNA: TGCGCCAGCAGCTTGGGACAGAGCCGCAATCAGCCCCAGCATTTT. As protein: CASSLGQSRNQPQHF.

This rearrangement joins TRBV18 to TRBJ2-1; perhaps TRBD1 as D (6 bases). V gave up 3 bases and J gave up 5 bases, with 8 bases separating them. This CDR3 region has 13 residues. The germline V gene has CDR1 KGHSH and CDR2 LQKENI. CDR3 DNA sequence: TGTGCCAGCTCACCGGGACACAACAATGAGCAGTTCTTC. Translated, it gives CASSPGHNNEQFF.

This clone occurred a few times. The V gene is TRBV9, the J gene TRBJ2-2; D not certain. The V gene's germline CDR1 is SGDLS and CDR2 YYNGEE. Trimming cost V 3 bases and J 3 bases, with 9 bases left between them. CDR3 length equals 14 residues. The CDR3 spells CASSERTYTGELFF. The CDR3 nucleotides read TGTGCCAGCAGCGAGAGGACCTACACCGGGGAGCTGTTTTTT.

J is TRBJ1-5 and V is TRBV2, with no clear D. With 5 bases removed from V and 4 bases from J, the gap between germline ends came to 9 bases. Looked up from germline, CDR1 is SNHLY and CDR2 is FYNNEI. This CDR3 contains 13 residues. CDR3 amino acids: CASSRQRNQPQHF. DNA of the CDR3: TGTGCCAGCAGTCGCCAGAGGAATCAGCCCCAGCATTTT.

J is TRBJ2-5 and V is TRBV7-2; TRBD2 agrees at 8 bases. V trimming: 1 base; J trimming: 1 base; junction bases outside the gene matches: 11. Germline V lookup: CDR1 SGHTA, CDR2 FQGNSA. This CDR3 spans 18 amino acids. The CDR3 DNA reads as TGTGCCAGCAGCTTAGTCGGCGGGAGGTTGATGGTCCAAGAGACCCAGTACTTC. Its protein product is CASSLVGGRLMVQETQYF.

The gene calls are TRBV7-3 and TRBJ2-1, with D possibly TRBD1 on 5 matching bases. The germline gives CDR1 SGHTA, CDR2 FQGTGA. The CDR3 is 15 amino acids. V lost 3 bases, J lost 6 bases, and 15 bases lay in between. The CDR3 loop reads CASSFSAGLINEQFF. CDR3 bases: TGTGCCAGCAGCTTCTCGGCAGGGTTGATCAATGAGCAGTTCTTC.

This clone was found a few times. J is TRBJ1-1 and V is TRBV10-3, with D unresolved. The CDR3 is 15 amino acids. With 0 bases removed from V and 2 bases from J, the gap between germline ends came to 10 bases. Per the germline V gene, CDR1 is ENHRY and CDR2 is SYGVKD. The CDR3 DNA sequence: TGTGCCATCAGTGAGTCGTGGGGAGGAAACACTGAAGCTTTCTTT. As protein: CAISESWGGNTEAFF.

J is TRBJ2-7 and V is TRBV7-9; TRBD2 agrees at 7 bases. The CDR3 runs 13 residues. In germline, CDR1 is SEHNR, CDR2 FQNEAQ (reference sequence). J lost 3 bases, V lost 6 bases, and 5 bases had no gene match. CDR3 residues: CASSIAGGYEQYF. In nucleotides, the CDR3 is TGTGCCAGCAGTATAGCGGGCGGCTACGAGCAGTACTTC.

The chain joins TRBV7-6 to TRBJ1-1; tentative D call: TRBD1 (5 bases). This CDR3 is built from 15 residues. The V end lost 2 bases, the J end lost 1 base, and 11 bases lay between the germline ends. The germline gives CDR1 SGHVS, CDR2 FNYEAQ. CDR3 DNA sequence: TGTGCCAGCAGCTTAATTTGGGGGACGAACACTGAAGCTTTCTTT. This translates into CASSLIWGTNTEAFF.

This clone has just a few counts. The chain has TRBV2 and TRBJ1-1, with D perhaps TRBD1 (5 bases). This CDR3 has 15 residues. From germline, CDR1 is SNHLY and CDR2 FYNNEI. Trimming shortened V by 9 bases and J by 1 base, and 18 bases separated the two germline ends. The CDR3 here is CASILLQGPNTEAFF. CDR3 coding DNA: TGTGCCAGTATACTTCTTCAGGGACCGAACACTGAAGCTTTCTTT.